A single sample gave rise to the 23 T cell receptor beta chains below, sequenced in a study of CD8+ T cells in alopecia areata. After isolation, RNA underwent reverse transcription to generate cDNA as the sequencing template. The data were produced by immunoSEQ multiplex PCR, yet TCRdb's version contains in-frame clones alone and is incomplete. The table shows a few hundred thousand clones, with 67% occurring only once. The sample here was CD4+ T cells sorted from blood, taken at week 0. These receptors came from a human donor with alopecia areata.

J is TRBJ1-4 and V is TRBV30; maybe TRBD1 (5 bases). Germline CDR1 GTSNPN, CDR2 SVGIG (reference sequence). This CDR3 is 13 amino acids long. The ends were cut back, 2 bases at V and 5 bases at J, with 9 bases in the middle. The CDR3 bases are TGTGCCTGGAGTCAAGGGACCAATGAAAAACTGTTTTTT. Protein: CAWSQGTNEKLFF.

The J gene is TRBJ2-1, the V gene TRBV5-1; D ambiguous. Looked up from germline, CDR1 is SGHRS and CDR2 is YFSETQ. Trimming took 7 bases from V and 5 from J, leaving 10 bases between them. The CDR3 is made up of 12 amino acids. CDR3 sequence: CASRFADNEQFF. The CDR3 region has the DNA TGCGCCAGCCGTTTTGCGGACAATGAGCAGTTCTTC.

This clone was observed a single time. This sequence joins TRBV7-8 and TRBJ2-5, with D possibly being TRBD1 (5 bases). CDR1 SGHVS and CDR2 FQNEAQ come from the germline V gene. CDR3 size: 15 residues. Trimming left V 4 bases short and J 2 bases short, with 14 bases between. CDR3 sequence: CASSSQDGRQETQYF. The CDR3 nucleotides are TGTGCCAGCAGCTCACAGGACGGACGACAAGAGACCCAGTACTTC.

The chain employs TRBV30 and TRBJ1-5; TRBD1 aligns across 7 bases. The V gene end was trimmed by 5 bases and the J gene end by 0 bases; junction bases not matched to a gene: 1. CDR1 GTSNPN and CDR2 SVGIG come from the germline V gene (reference sequence). There are 13 residues in the CDR3. For the CDR3, the DNA is TGTGCCTGGGGGACAGATAGCAATCAGCCCCAGCATTTT. Protein: CAWGTDSNQPQHF.

A few counts support this clone. The V gene is TRBV7-2, the J gene TRBJ1-1; the D gene is possibly TRBD1 (6 bases). Germline V CDR1 and CDR2: SGHTA, FQGNSA. The CDR3 runs to 14 residues. V lost 4 bases, J lost 4 bases, and 13 bases lay in between. The CDR3 DNA follows: TGTGCCAGCAGCTCGGACAGAAGTCCCACTGAAGCTTTCTTT. This gives the protein CASSSDRSPTEAFF.

This chain joins TRBV29-1 and TRBJ1-1; D might be TRBD1 (5 bases). CDR3 size: 14 residues. V gave up 4 bases and J gave up 5 bases, with 17 bases separating them. The germline V gene has CDR1 SQVTM and CDR2 ANQGSEA. CDR3 DNA sequence: TGCAGCGTTGGCTCACGTAACAGGATAACTGAAGCTTTCTTT. Protein product: CSVGSRNRITEAFF.

This chain connects TRBV30 to TRBJ1-4; no clear D. V shed 0 bases and J shed 13 bases, with 15 bases lying between them. Germline CDR1 reads GTSNPN; CDR2 reads SVGIG (reference sequence). The CDR3 is 13 residues long. Here the CDR3 DNA reads TGTGCCTGGAGTGTACCCGGGCCTCGAGGACTGTTTTTT. Translating it yields CAWSVPGPRGLFF.

This chain links TRBV7-2 with TRBJ1-4; TRBD1 matches 11 bases. Germline V lookup: CDR1 SGHTA, CDR2 FQGNSA. CDR3 length: 19 residues. J was trimmed by 3 bases and V by 3 bases; bases with no gene match: 12. The chain's CDR3 is CASSFTGTGGLGANEKLFF. CDR3 DNA: TGTGCCAGCAGCTTCACCGGGACAGGGGGATTGGGAGCTAATGAAAAACTGTTTTTT.

This clone was seen more than once but under ten times. CDR3 protein: CASSLASGTGVLYF. As DNA, the CDR3 is TGTGCCAGCAGCTTGGCCTCCGGGACAGGGGTATTGTACTTC. The chain couples TRBV7-9 to TRBJ2-7; 10 bases fit TRBD1. The junction had 11 bases not matched to a gene; V was cut back by 3 bases and J by 12 bases. Germline CDR1 is SEHNR and CDR2 is FQNEAQ (reference sequence). The CDR3 runs to 14 residues.

The rearrangement joins TRBV10-3 to TRBJ1-2; 8 bases match TRBD1. Germline V lookup: CDR1 ENHRY, CDR2 SYGVKD. V gave up 5 bases and J gave up 4 bases; unmatched junction bases: 0. The CDR3 sequence is 12 residues long. The CDR3 spells CAISTGGYGYTF. The CDR3 DNA is TGTGCCATCAGTACAGGGGGCTATGGCTACACCTTC.

This chain uses TRBV27 with TRBJ1-1, with a weak D call TRBD1 (6 bases). CDR1 is MNHEY and CDR2 is SMNVEV in the germline V gene (reference sequence). Trimming removed 3 bases at V and 5 bases at J, with 10 bases between. The CDR3 is made up of 13 amino acids. CDR3 in DNA: TGTGCCAGCAGTTTCAGGGGAATAACTGAAGCTTTCTTT. Protein product: CASSFRGITEAFF.

This clone came up a few times. The V gene is TRBV10-3, the J gene TRBJ2-3; D uncertain. Germline V gene data show CDR1 as ENHRY and CDR2 as SYGVKD. This CDR3 spans 11 amino acids. V was clipped by 6 bases and J by 6 bases, with 7 bases between them. This CDR3 is CAIRAWDTQYF. The DNA of the CDR3 is TGTGCCATCAGGGCTTGGGATACGCAGTATTTT.

The V and J genes are TRBV5-4 and TRBJ1-2; D is unresolved. Germline lookup yields CDR1 SGHNT and CDR2 YYREEE (reference sequence). V was trimmed by 4 bases and J by 7 bases, leaving 8 bases between them. The CDR3 is 11 residues long. The CDR3 spells CASSLEAGYTF. Written as DNA, the CDR3 is TGTGCCAGCAGCCTAGAGGCTGGCTACACCTTC.

The chain couples TRBV4-2 to TRBJ2-4, with TRBD1 identical over 9 bases. The germline V gene has CDR1 LGHNA and CDR2 YNFKEQ. V dropped 2 bases and J dropped 6; count of bases not matched to a gene: 8. The CDR3 is 16 residues long. In nucleotides, the CDR3 is TGTGCCAGCAGCCAACTAACAGGGGGCGCTGGAAACATTCAGTACTTC. Translating it yields CASSQLTGGAGNIQYF.

The chain employs TRBV29-1 and TRBJ2-7; 8 bases line up with TRBD1. This CDR3 has 15 amino acids. The V gene end was trimmed by 6 bases and the J gene end by 1 base; junction bases not matched to a gene: 11. Per the germline V gene, CDR1 is SQVTM and CDR2 is ANQGSEA. As DNA, the CDR3 is TGCAGCGTCGGACCTTCCGGGACAGGTTCCTACGAGCAGTACTTC. Encoded protein: CSVGPSGTGSYEQYF.

The chain joins TRBV7-3 to TRBJ2-2, with TRBD1 matching 8 bases. The CDR3 has 15 residues. The trim removed 6 bases at V and 4 bases at J, leaving 7 bases unmatched. Germline assignment: CDR1 SGHTA and CDR2 FQGTGA. In DNA form, the CDR3 reads TGTGCCAGCAGGAAAGGACAGGGCGGCACCGGGGAGCTGTTTTTT. Amino acid sequence: CASRKGQGGTGELFF.

J is TRBJ2-5 and V is TRBV27, with a weak D call TRBD2 (6 bases). Looked up from germline, CDR1 is MNHEY and CDR2 is SMNVEV (reference sequence). Trimming pared 5 bases from V and 6 bases from J, leaving 19 bases between. The CDR3 spans 15 residues. The chain's CDR3 is CASSRRDSLGKTQYF. The CDR3 nucleotides read TGTGCCAGCAGTCGGCGGGACTCCCTGGGGAAGACCCAGTACTTC.

This clone was observed a handful of times. The rearrangement uses TRBV14 and TRBJ2-7; no definite D call. This CDR3 has 13 amino acids. Germline V gives CDR1 SGHDN, CDR2 FVKESK. Between the trimmed V and J ends, which lost 0 bases and 3 bases, there was a span of 6 bases. The CDR3 DNA reads TGTGCCAGCAGCCAAGACACAAGCTACGAGCAGTACTTC. It is translated as CASSQDTSYEQYF.

This clone was observed a handful of times. V usage is TRBV5-1 and J usage is TRBJ2-3; 7 bases are a match to TRBD1. Germline V lookup: CDR1 SGHRS, CDR2 YFSETQ. The CDR3 runs 14 residues. J was trimmed by 3 bases and V by 1 base; bases with no gene match: 2. The CDR3 protein is CASSLSQGTDTQYF. The CDR3 DNA reads TGCGCCAGCAGCTTGTCACAGGGGACAGATACGCAGTATTTT.

The V and J genes are TRBV15 and TRBJ2-5, with D possibly being TRBD1 (7 bases). The CDR3 is made up of 14 amino acids. V lost 2 bases to trimming and J lost 5 bases, with 12 bases between them. CDR1 is LNHNV and CDR2 is YYDKDF in the germline V gene (reference sequence). CDR3 coding DNA: TGTGCCACCAGCAGATACAGGGGAGGCGAGACCCAGTACTTC. Protein sequence: CATSRYRGGETQYF.

V gene TRBV6-5 combines with J gene TRBJ1-1; D unclear. This CDR3 has 13 residues. Trimming pared 5 bases from V and 1 base from J, leaving 8 bases between. Germline CDR1 is MNHEY and CDR2 is SVGAGI. CDR3 coding DNA: TGTGCCAGCAGTCCGAATGGGAACACTGAAGCTTTCTTT. Amino acid sequence: CASSPNGNTEAFF.

This clone was seen a few times. CDR3 region: CSVRTTQETQYF. The CDR3 nucleotides are TGCAGCGTCCGGACTACCCAAGAGACCCAGTACTTC. The V call is TRBV29-1, the J call TRBJ2-5; D is possibly TRBD2 (6 bases). The V and J ends lost 6 bases and 1 base respectively, with 9 bases between them. Germline V CDR1 and CDR2: SQVTM, ANQGSEA. This CDR3 spans 12 amino acids.

This clone occurred a few times. The chain couples TRBV7-3 to TRBJ2-7; tentative D call: TRBD1 (7 bases). Trimming left V 3 bases short and J 7 bases short, with 16 bases between. This CDR3 has 14 residues. Germline V gene sequence: CDR1 SGHTA, CDR2 FQGTGA. The CDR3 DNA follows: TGTGCCAGCAGCTTGTCAGGGGGAGGCAGTGAGCAGTACTTC. This gives the protein CASSLSGGGSEQYF.